One and the same sample provided the 17 T cell receptor beta chains below, sequenced in a study of post-analysis software for immune sequencing data. General study points: When patients were compared with controls, about five TRBV segments were more frequent, TRBV5-6, TRBV5-1 and TRBV20-1 among them.

The library was made from cDNA and included unique molecular identifiers. TCRdb processed the PCR reads anew with MiXCR; each CDR3 protein has one entry. The sample comprises roughly 700,000 distinct CDR3 sequences, roughly 29% of which are singletons, and roughly 0.54% rests with the top ten. Antigen specificity for these receptors is unknown. The sample comprised blood. These receptors were collected from a girl aged 10 to 17 with multiple sclerosis.

This clonotype was seen a handful of times. This chain links TRBV6-1 with TRBJ2-3; D is possibly TRBD2 (5 bases). CDR1 is MNHNS and CDR2 is SASEGT in the germline V gene. The V end was cut by 0 bases, the J end by 1 base, with 11 bases between. There are 16 residues in the CDR3. The CDR3 nucleotides are TGTGCCAGCAGTGAAGCGGGCCTAGCCGGCACAGATACGCAGTATTTT. It specifies CASSEAGLAGTDTQYF.

In this sample, this clonotype turned up a few times. The chain couples TRBV9 to TRBJ2-3, with D hard to call. Germline CDR1 SGDLS, CDR2 YYNGEE. Trimming took 0 bases from V and 2 from J, leaving 10 bases between them. CDR3 length: 15 amino acids. In DNA, the CDR3 is TGTGCCAGCAGCGTAGAAGGCAGATCCACAGATACGCAGTATTTT. Its translation is CASSVEGRSTDTQYF.

This clonotype was picked up a small number of times. The chain recombines TRBV29-1 with TRBJ1-1; D is uncertain. The ends were cut back, 4 bases at V and 1 base at J, with 7 bases in the middle. The germline gives CDR1 SQVTM, CDR2 ANQGSEA. This CDR3 has 12 amino acids. DNA of the CDR3: TGCAGCGTTGGGGGATGGAACACTGAAGCTTTCTTT. Translating it yields CSVGGWNTEAFF.

The rearrangement links TRBV2 to TRBJ1-4; 8 bases fit TRBD1. Germline V lookup: CDR1 SNHLY, CDR2 FYNNEI. The V and J ends lost 5 bases and 5 bases, in that order; junction bases with no gene match: 7. The length of the CDR3 is 15 residues. The CDR3 protein is CASSKGTGGNEKLFF. CDR3 DNA: TGTGCCAGCAGTAAGGGGACAGGCGGAAATGAAAAACTGTTTTTT.

V and J are TRBV24-1 and TRBJ1-1; no clear D. The germline gives CDR1 KGHDR, CDR2 SFDVKD. Trimming left V 7 bases short and J 4 bases short, with 15 bases between. CDR3 length equals 14 residues. The CDR3 DNA reads TGTGCCACCAGGCCGCAGCAAGGGAGCACTGAAGCTTTCTTT. This encodes CATRPQQGSTEAFF.

This sequence joins TRBV29-1 and TRBJ2-2; no definite D call. The CDR3 covers 12 residues. Germline loops: CDR1 SQVTM, CDR2 ANQGSEA. The CDR3 spells CIVDSNTGELFF. The CDR3 nucleotides read TGCATCGTCGACTCGAACACCGGGGAGCTGTTTTTT.

The chain joins TRBV6-5 to TRBJ2-1, with D perhaps TRBD1 or TRBD2 (5 bases each). This CDR3 has 11 residues. Germline CDR1 reads MNHEY; CDR2 reads SVGAGI. With 4 bases removed from V and 10 bases from J, the gap between germline ends came to 8 bases. DNA for the CDR3: TGTGCCAGCAGTTGCAGGGAGGAGCAGTTCTTC. Residues: CASSCREEQFF.

This clonotype was counted at least ten times. The chain is built from TRBV27 and TRBJ2-7, with 11 bases aligning to TRBD2. J gave up 4 bases and V 5 bases, and 10 bases lay outside the gene matches. CDR3 size: 16 residues. Germline V lookup: CDR1 MNHEY, CDR2 SMNVEV (reference sequence). The CDR3 reads CASSPRLAGIWYEQYF. CDR3 sequence (DNA): TGTGCCAGCAGTCCGAGACTAGCGGGAATCTGGTACGAGCAGTACTTC.

This clonotype was seen a few times. The chain recombines TRBV20-1 with TRBJ2-7; D is possibly TRBD1 (5 bases). Trimming shortened V by 5 bases and J by 3 bases, and 17 bases separated the two germline ends. The CDR3 is made up of 14 amino acids. Germline CDR1 and CDR2: DFQATT and SNEGSKA (reference sequence). CDR3 amino acids: CSARTSGAVYEQYF. Written as DNA, the CDR3 is TGCAGTGCTCGTACGTCTGGGGCGGTCTACGAGCAGTACTTC.

The V and J genes are TRBV20-1 and TRBJ2-7, with 11 bases lining up with TRBD1. The CDR3 is 16 amino acids. In germline, CDR1 is DFQATT, CDR2 SNEGSKA (reference sequence). V trimming: 3 bases; J trimming: 2 bases; junction bases outside the gene matches: 9. The CDR3 sequence: CSASRTPGQGAYEQYF. Written as DNA, the CDR3 is TGCAGTGCTAGTCGAACCCCGGGACAGGGGGCCTACGAGCAGTACTTC.

This clonotype was recorded a few times. The chain recombines TRBV15 with TRBJ2-7; D ambiguous. The CDR3 totals 14 residues. Looked up from germline, CDR1 is LNHNV and CDR2 is YYDKDF (reference sequence). Trimming cost V 3 bases and J 5 bases, with 14 bases left between them. The DNA of the CDR3 is TGTGCCACCAGCAGTCGGAAGTGGGGAAACGAGCAGTACTTC. Its protein is CATSSRKWGNEQYF. The full variable domain, completed using reference TRBV15 and TRBJ2-7, is DAMVIQNPRYQVTQFGKPVTLSCSQTLNHNVMYWYQQKSSQAPKLLFHYYDKDFNNEADTPDNFQSRRPNTSFCFLDIRSPGLGDTAMYLCATSSRKWGNEQYFGPGTRLTVT.

This clonotype turned up a few times. The chain has TRBV6-6 and TRBJ2-1; D may match TRBD1 or TRBD2 (6 bases each). Germline-derived CDR1 and CDR2 are MNHNY and SVGAGI (reference sequence). Trimming stripped 0 bases from V and 8 bases from J, with 26 bases between. The CDR3 is 19 residues long. The CDR3 sequence: CASSYSLVGGSGKGDEQFF. The CDR3 DNA sequence: TGTGCCAGCAGTTACTCGTTGGTAGGAGGGAGTGGTAAGGGGGATGAGCAGTTCTTC.

This clonotype was seen many times. This chain connects TRBV29-1 to TRBJ2-7; no reliable D call. CDR3 length: 11 residues. CDR1 SQVTM and CDR2 ANQGSEA come from the germline V gene. Trimming shortened V by 3 bases and J by 2 bases, and 5 bases separated the two germline ends. The CDR3 nucleotides are TGCAGCGTTGAGGGGACCTACGAGCAGTACTTC. Translation gives CSVEGTYEQYF.

This chain joins TRBV2 and TRBJ2-7; TRBD2 agrees at 9 bases. The J call may be in error: the DNA end matches TRBJ2-5 better. There are 14 residues in the CDR3. Germline CDR1 reads SNHLY; CDR2 reads FYNNEI. This chain's CDR3 is CASSRGTSRETQYF. For the CDR3, the DNA is TGTGCCAGCAGTAGGGGGACTAGCCGAGAGACCCAGTACTTC.

The rearrangement uses TRBV28 and TRBJ1-2; D is ambiguous. The V gene's germline CDR1 is MDHEN and CDR2 SYDVKM. With 3 bases removed from V and 10 bases from J, the gap between germline ends came to 9 bases. The CDR3 runs 11 residues. The DNA of the CDR3 is TGTGCCAGCAGTTTGGGCAGAGACTACACCTTC. Its protein product is CASSLGRDYTF.

This clonotype was seen a few times. The chain uses TRBV12-3 or TRBV12-4 and TRBJ2-2; D remains ambiguous. V lost 0 bases, J lost 7 bases, and 3 bases lay in between. There are 12 residues in the CDR3. In DNA form, the CDR3 reads TGTGCCAGCAGTTTAGCTCGCGGGGAGCTGTTTTTT. It yields the protein CASSLARGELFF.

The J gene is TRBJ2-5, the V gene TRBV5-1; the match to TRBD2 covers 14 bases. The CDR3 has 17 amino acids. The germline gives CDR1 SGHRS, CDR2 YFSETQ. The ends lost 4 bases at V and 3 bases at J; junction bases unmatched: 8. The CDR3 sequence: CASSPGLAGVGEETQYF. CDR3 bases: TGCGCCAGCAGCCCGGGACTAGCGGGAGTAGGAGAAGAGACCCAGTACTTC.